Sequencing of this T cell receptor beta chain was carried out in a study of T cells in Graves' hyperthyroidism and ophthalmopathy. As for the study in general: Peripheral blood samples were taken at initial diagnosis, prior to any treatment.

RNA transcripts yielded amplified TCR beta CDR3 regions. First-round RT-PCR targeting the TCR CDR3 was performed with the HTBI primer set. TCRdb re-called the multiplex PCR reads with MiXCR, one entry per CDR3 protein. Of roughly 500,000 distinct CDR3 sequences listed, around a fifth are singletons. Extraction of PBMCs used roughly 9.4 ml of fresh peripheral blood. Study-wide points: Most thyroid clonotypes expanded above 0.001 appeared in blood too. A model using 13 V-J features told ophthalmopathy apart from stable hyperthyroidism.

This clonotype came up many times. Antigen specificity is unknown. Sequences were obtained from blood. This sequence was found in a woman in her 70s with Graves' ophthalmopathy.

CDR3 amino acids: CASTLGVGETQYF. Here the CDR3 DNA reads TGTGCCAGCACCCTAGGCGTTGGAGAGACCCAGTACTTC. The genes are TRBV11-2 and TRBJ2-5; D is ambiguous. CDR3 length: 13 residues. CDR1 and CDR2 from the germline V gene are SGHAT and FQNNGV. The germline V and J ends were trimmed by 7 bases and 4 bases, with 13 bases remaining between them.